These 27 T cell receptor beta chains originate from one sample sequenced in a study of early T cells in non-severe SARS-CoV-2 infection. TCRdb redid the calling of the 5' RACE reads with MiXCR, one entry per CDR3 protein. The sample carries around 58,000 distinct CDR3 sequences, about 7.7% recorded once. This material consisted of whole blood, taken at baseline. The receptor source for this set is an adult who was a healthcare worker with PCR-confirmed SARS-CoV-2 infection or an uninfected control (not recorded which).

This clonotype was detected a few times. V and J are TRBV6-4 and TRBJ2-1; 13 bases line up with TRBD2. The length of the CDR3 is 14 residues. Germline V gene data show CDR1 as MRHNA and CDR2 as SNTAGT. Trimming removed 4 bases from V and 9 bases from J; junction bases left unmatched: 3. The CDR3 sequence is CASSVLAGGVEQFF. The CDR3 DNA reads as TGTGCCAGCAGTGTACTAGCGGGAGGGGTTGAGCAGTTCTTC.

In this sample, this clonotype turned up many times. The chain uses TRBV29-1 and TRBJ2-2; unclear D gene. The CDR3 spans 11 residues. V dropped 5 bases and J dropped 6 bases, with 7 bases sitting between them. Germline-derived CDR1 and CDR2 are SQVTM and ANQGSEA. The CDR3 sequence is CSVWDAGELFF. CDR3 nucleotide sequence: TGCAGCGTTTGGGATGCCGGGGAGCTGTTTTTT.

This clonotype has a count of ten or more. This chain links TRBV7-9 with TRBJ1-4; the D gene is possibly TRBD1 (5 bases). CDR3 length: 12 residues. With 5 bases removed from V and 9 bases from J, the gap between germline ends came to 10 bases. The germline V gene has CDR1 SEHNR and CDR2 FQNEAQ (reference sequence). The DNA for the CDR3 is TGTGCCAGCAGCCCCGACAGTCAAAAACTGTTTTTT. This codes for CASSPDSQKLFF.

In its sample, this clonotype was seen a few times. The chain couples TRBV3-1 to TRBJ2-7; tentative D call: TRBD2 (6 bases). CDR1 is LGHDT, CDR2 YNNKEL, per germline (reference sequence). Trimming removed 0 bases from V and 6 bases from J, with 15 bases in between. The length of the CDR3 is 15 residues. Here the CDR3 reads CASSQEGGISLEQYF. CDR3 bases: TGTGCCAGCAGCCAAGAAGGCGGGATCTCCCTCGAGCAGTACTTC.

The CDR3 here is CASSILLGGAYNEQFF. CDR3 sequence (DNA): TGTGCCAGTAGTATTCTCCTCGGGGGCGCCTACAATGAGCAGTTCTTC. This rearrangement joins TRBV19 to TRBJ2-1, with D perhaps assigned TRBD1 or TRBD2 (6 bases each). The V end lost 3 bases, the J end lost 2 bases, and 14 bases lay between the germline ends. The CDR3 covers 16 residues. The V gene's germline CDR1 is LNHDA and CDR2 SQIVND (reference sequence).

This sequence joins TRBV28 and TRBJ2-3; D may match TRBD1 or TRBD2 (6 bases each). The germline CDR1 and CDR2 sequences are MDHEN and SYDVKM. The CDR3 spans 14 residues. Deletions cut 6 bases from V and 4 bases from J, with 14 bases between. For the CDR3, the DNA is TGTGCCAGCAGCAATCACAGGGAGGCAGATACGCAGTATTTT. Encoded protein: CASSNHREADTQYF. The variable domain in full, completed from reference TRBV28 and TRBJ2-3, reads DVKVTQSSRYLVKRTGEKVFLECVQDMDHENMFWYRQDPGLGLRLIYFSYDVKMKEKGDIPEGYSVSREKKERFSLILESASTNQTSMYLCASSNHREADTQYFGPGTRLTVL.

The gene calls are TRBV12-3 or TRBV12-4 and TRBJ2-5; D unresolved. The CDR3 has 14 residues. V was clipped by 3 bases and J by 4 bases, with 12 bases between them. The CDR3 DNA reads as TGTGCCAGCAGTTTTGTAGCTAGTCGAGAGACCCAGTACTTC. Translated, it gives CASSFVASRETQYF.

V and J are TRBV20-1 and TRBJ2-1, with 11 nucleotides matching TRBD2. Germline values: CDR1 DFQATT, CDR2 SNEGSKA (reference sequence). This CDR3 contains 19 residues. With 3 bases clipped from V and 8 bases from J, the junction kept 21 bases outside the gene matches. CDR3 sequence: CSARSFGKVLAGVTDEQFF. CDR3 DNA: TGCAGTGCTAGGAGTTTTGGGAAGGTACTAGCGGGAGTAACGGATGAGCAGTTCTTC.

This clonotype was counted ten times or more. The chain joins TRBV10-3 to TRBJ1-2; TRBD1 might be the D (5 bases). Trimming pared 3 bases from V and 3 bases from J, leaving 14 bases between. This CDR3 comprises 15 residues. The germline V gene has CDR1 ENHRY and CDR2 SYGVKD. CDR3 nucleotide sequence: TGTGCCATCAGTGAACGTTGGGGGAACTACTATGGCTACACCTTC. It translates to CAISERWGNYYGYTF.

This clonotype has more than one count but fewer than ten. J is TRBJ1-5 and V is TRBV19; D is possibly TRBD1 (5 bases). This CDR3 is 14 amino acids long. V lost 7 bases to trimming and J lost 6 bases, with 16 bases between them. The germline gives CDR1 LNHDA, CDR2 SQIVND (reference sequence). CDR3 sequence reads: CASTVRGEGQPQHF. Here the CDR3 DNA reads TGTGCCAGTACTGTCCGGGGGGAAGGTCAGCCCCAGCATTTT.

This clonotype was observed many times. This chain uses TRBV4-1 with TRBJ1-1; D gene ambiguous. This CDR3 has 14 amino acids. From germline, CDR1 is MGHRA and CDR2 YSYEKL. V lost 1 base and J 0 bases, leaving 6 bases between the germline ends. The CDR3 nucleotides read TGCGCCAGCAGCCAAGTTCGGATGAACACTGAAGCTTTCTTT. Amino acids: CASSQVRMNTEAFF.

This clonotype was seen a handful of times. The genes are TRBV4-1 and TRBJ1-5, with D uncertain. With 1 base removed from V and 3 bases from J, the gap between germline ends came to 7 bases. The CDR3 has 14 residues. Germline-derived CDR1 and CDR2 are MGHRA and YSYEKL. CDR3 region: CASSQGSFNQPQHF. DNA of the CDR3: TGCGCCAGCAGCCAAGGGAGTTTCAATCAGCCCCAGCATTTT.

The rearrangement links TRBV5-1 to TRBJ2-7; D is unclear. CDR1 is SGHRS and CDR2 is YFSETQ in the germline V gene. The CDR3 sequence is 15 residues long. V lost 1 base to trimming and J lost 0 bases, with 11 bases between them. The CDR3 protein is CASSLIEWSSYEQYF. The CDR3, as DNA: TGCGCCAGCAGCTTGATAGAATGGAGCTCCTACGAGCAGTACTTC.

The genes are TRBV13 and TRBJ1-6; 9 nucleotides match TRBD1. Germline CDR1 and CDR2: PRHDT and FYEKMQ (reference sequence). This CDR3 is 18 amino acids long. Trimming removed 0 bases from V and 2 bases from J; junction bases left unmatched: 5. The CDR3, as DNA: TGTGCCAGCAGCTTAGGAATACAGGGGGCGGCCTATAATTCACCCCTCCACTTT. Residues: CASSLGIQGAAYNSPLHF.

V and J are TRBV20-1 and TRBJ2-3; TRBD1 is a possible D gene (6 bases). Per the germline V gene, CDR1 is DFQATT and CDR2 is SNEGSKA (reference sequence). This CDR3 has 14 amino acids. CDR3 amino acids: CIARAGESTDTQYF. DNA of the CDR3: TGCATCGCCAGGGCAGGGGAAAGCACAGATACGCAGTATTTT.

This chain joins TRBV29-1 and TRBJ2-3; TRBD2 matches at 11 bases. V dropped 3 bases and J dropped 1; count of bases not matched to a gene: 3. This CDR3 comprises 15 residues. The germline gives CDR1 SQVTM, CDR2 ANQGSEA. CDR3 sequence (DNA): TGCAGCGTTGACACTAGCGGGAGAGGCACAGATACGCAGTATTTT. As protein: CSVDTSGRGTDTQYF.

This clonotype occurred many times. This sequence joins TRBV7-2 and TRBJ2-4; D gene unclear. Germline CDR1 is SGHTA and CDR2 is FQGNSA. Trimming took 0 bases from V and 0 from J, leaving 9 bases between them. The CDR3 spans 16 residues. The CDR3, as DNA: TGTGCCAGCAGCTTAGCGGAAACCCTAGCCAAAAACATTCAGTACTTC. The encoded protein is CASSLAETLAKNIQYF.

CDR3 DNA sequence: TGTGCCAGCAGCGGGGGTAGCTCCTACGAGCAGTACTTC. It yields the protein CASSGGSSYEQYF. This rearrangement joins TRBV5-4 to TRBJ2-7; perhaps D is TRBD1 or TRBD2 (5 bases each). Germline CDR1 and CDR2: SGHNT and YYREEE (reference sequence). The CDR3 contains 13 residues. V was cut by 4 bases and J by 0 bases, with 8 bases left in between.

This clonotype was picked up many times. V and J are TRBV7-2 and TRBJ2-5; TRBD1 might be the D (6 bases). Germline V gives CDR1 SGHTA, CDR2 FQGNSA. The CDR3 is 14 amino acids. V was clipped by 5 bases and J by 3 bases, with 13 bases between them. CDR3 nucleotides: TGTGCCAGCAGCCCAGATTGGACAGAAGAGACCCAGTACTTC. Its protein is CASSPDWTEETQYF.

J is TRBJ1-3 and V is TRBV28; 9 bases align to TRBD1. V dropped 10 bases and J dropped 0; count of bases not matched to a gene: 13. CDR3 length: 17 residues. The V gene's germline CDR1 is MDHEN and CDR2 SYDVKM. The CDR3 DNA is TGTGCCACCGTACCAGGACAGGGGACTTTCTCTGGAAACACCATATATTTT. Amino acid sequence: CATVPGQGTFSGNTIYF.

This clonotype turned up a few times. The CDR3 bases are TGCGCCAGCAGCCAAGAGTCCAGTAGACATCAGCCCCAGCATTTT. Its translation: CASSQESSRHQPQHF. The J gene is TRBJ1-5, the V gene TRBV4-1; no clear D gene. V lost 0 bases and J 5 bases, leaving 11 bases between the germline ends. The germline gives CDR1 MGHRA, CDR2 YSYEKL. The CDR3 is 15 residues long.

This clonotype was counted between two and nine times. V usage is TRBV5-1 and J usage is TRBJ1-1; D might be TRBD1 (5 bases). The CDR3 is 14 residues long. Germline V gene data show CDR1 as SGHRS and CDR2 as YFSETQ. The V end was cut by 4 bases, the J end by 1 base, with 11 bases between. The CDR3 spells CASSRDGTNTEAFF. For the CDR3, the DNA is TGCGCCAGCAGCCGGGACGGGACGAACACTGAAGCTTTCTTT.

This clonotype was found many times. This rearrangement joins TRBV28 to TRBJ2-7; 11 bases agree with TRBD2. The junction had 16 bases not matched to a gene; V was cut back by 3 bases and J by 9 bases. This CDR3 is 17 amino acids long. CDR1 and CDR2 from the germline V gene are MDHEN and SYDVKM. The CDR3 loop is CASSFPLGSGRASGQYF. CDR3 nucleotide sequence: TGTGCCAGCAGTTTTCCCCTCGGTAGCGGGAGGGCCTCGGGGCAGTACTTC.

This chain uses TRBV6-5 with TRBJ2-1; D remains ambiguous. There are 16 residues in the CDR3. Germline CDR1 reads MNHEY; CDR2 reads SVGAGI. V shed 5 bases and J shed 0 bases, with 14 bases lying between them. The DNA of the CDR3 is TGTGCCAGCAGTCAATGGGATAGTAGCTCCTACAATGAGCAGTTCTTC. Encoded protein: CASSQWDSSSYNEQFF.

The chain combines TRBV5-4 with TRBJ2-3, with TRBD2 matching over 7 bases. Trimming removed 4 bases from V and 0 bases from J; junction bases left unmatched: 8. This CDR3 has 16 amino acids. CDR1 is SGHNT, CDR2 YYREEE, per germline (reference sequence). Here the CDR3 DNA reads TGTGCCAGCAGCAGGGGACTATCCAGGAGCACAGATACGCAGTATTTT. This encodes CASSRGLSRSTDTQYF.

This clonotype was counted ten times or more. The V call is TRBV5-1, the J call TRBJ2-7; the match to TRBD2 covers 8 bases. V was pared by 4 bases and J by 1 base, with 7 bases of the junction left unmatched. CDR3 size: 15 residues. Germline V gene data show CDR1 as SGHRS and CDR2 as YFSETQ. CDR3 nucleotide sequence: TGCGCCAGCAGCATCCTCGGGGGGGAATCCTACGAGCAGTACTTC. It encodes CASSILGGESYEQYF.

The CDR3, as DNA: TGTGCCAGCAGCCGACAGATCAATGAGCAGTTCTTC. It codes for CASSRQINEQFF. The rearrangement joins TRBV7-2 to TRBJ2-1; TRBD1 is a possible D gene (5 bases). The CDR3 loop spans 12 amino acids. V lost 5 bases to trimming and J lost 6 bases, with 8 bases between them. Looked up from germline, CDR1 is SGHTA and CDR2 is FQGNSA.